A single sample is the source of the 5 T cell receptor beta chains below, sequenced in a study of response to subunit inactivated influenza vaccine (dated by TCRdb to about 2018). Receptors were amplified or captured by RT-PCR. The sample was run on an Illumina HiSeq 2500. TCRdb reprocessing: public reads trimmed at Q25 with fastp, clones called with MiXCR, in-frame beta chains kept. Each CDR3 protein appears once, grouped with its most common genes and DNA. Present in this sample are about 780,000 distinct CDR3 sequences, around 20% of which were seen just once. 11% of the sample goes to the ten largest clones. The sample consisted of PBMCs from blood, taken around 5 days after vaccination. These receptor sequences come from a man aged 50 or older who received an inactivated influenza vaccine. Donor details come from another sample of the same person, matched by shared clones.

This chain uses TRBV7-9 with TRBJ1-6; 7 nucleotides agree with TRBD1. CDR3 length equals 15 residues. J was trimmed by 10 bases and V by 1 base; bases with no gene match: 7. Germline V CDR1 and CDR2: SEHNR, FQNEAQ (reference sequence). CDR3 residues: CASSLVDRTDSPLHF. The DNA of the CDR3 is TGTGCCAGCAGCTTAGTGGACAGGACGGACTCACCCCTCCACTTT.

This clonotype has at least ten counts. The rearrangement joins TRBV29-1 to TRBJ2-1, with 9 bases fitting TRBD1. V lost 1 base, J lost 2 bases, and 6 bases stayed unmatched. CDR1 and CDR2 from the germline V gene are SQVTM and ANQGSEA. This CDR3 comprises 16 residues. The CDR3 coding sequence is TGCAGCGTTGAAGTCCCGGGACAGGGAGCCTACAATGAGCAGTTCTTC. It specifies CSVEVPGQGAYNEQFF.

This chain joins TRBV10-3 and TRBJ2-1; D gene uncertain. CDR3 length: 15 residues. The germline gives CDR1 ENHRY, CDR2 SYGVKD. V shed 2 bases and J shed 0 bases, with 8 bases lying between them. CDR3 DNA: TGTGCCATCAGTGAGAGACGATACTCCTACAATGAGCAGTTCTTC. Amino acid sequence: CAISERRYSYNEQFF.

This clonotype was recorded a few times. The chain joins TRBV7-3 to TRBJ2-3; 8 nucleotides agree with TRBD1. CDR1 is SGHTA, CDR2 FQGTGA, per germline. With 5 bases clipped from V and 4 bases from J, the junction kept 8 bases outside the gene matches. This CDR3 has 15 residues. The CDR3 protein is CASSIDRGMSDTQYF. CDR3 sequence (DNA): TGTGCCAGCAGCATCGACAGGGGAATGTCAGATACGCAGTATTTT.

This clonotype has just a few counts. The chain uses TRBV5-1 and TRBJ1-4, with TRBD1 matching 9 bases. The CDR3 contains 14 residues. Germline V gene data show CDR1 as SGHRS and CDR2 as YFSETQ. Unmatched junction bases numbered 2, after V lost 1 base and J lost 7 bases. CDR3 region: CASSLTGQGEKLFF. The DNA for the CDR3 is TGCGCCAGCAGCTTGACGGGACAGGGTGAAAAACTGTTTTTT.